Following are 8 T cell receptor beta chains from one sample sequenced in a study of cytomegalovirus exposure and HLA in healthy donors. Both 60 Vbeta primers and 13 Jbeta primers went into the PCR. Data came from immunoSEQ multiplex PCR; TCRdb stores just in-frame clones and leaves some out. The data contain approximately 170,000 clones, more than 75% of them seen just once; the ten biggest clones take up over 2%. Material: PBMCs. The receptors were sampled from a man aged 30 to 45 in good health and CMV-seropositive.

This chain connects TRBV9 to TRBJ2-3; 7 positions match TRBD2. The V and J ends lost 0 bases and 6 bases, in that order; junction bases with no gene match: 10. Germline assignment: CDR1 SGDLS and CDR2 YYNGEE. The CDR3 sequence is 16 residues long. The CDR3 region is CASSVGREWYPDTQYF. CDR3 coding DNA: TGTGCCAGCAGCGTAGGGCGGGAGTGGTATCCGGATACGCAGTATTTT.

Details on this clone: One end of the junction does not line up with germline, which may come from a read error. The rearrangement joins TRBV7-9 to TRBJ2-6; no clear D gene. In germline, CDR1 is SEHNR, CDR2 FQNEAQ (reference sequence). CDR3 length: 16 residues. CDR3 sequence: CSSSLVPNSGANVLTF. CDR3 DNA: TGTTCCAGCAGCTTAGTCCCAAACTCTGGGGCCAACGTCCTGACTTTC.

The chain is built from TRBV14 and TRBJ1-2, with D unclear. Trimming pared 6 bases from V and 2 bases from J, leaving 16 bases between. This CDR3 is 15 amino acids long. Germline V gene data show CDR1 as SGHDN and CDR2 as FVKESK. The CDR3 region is CASSPVTGYNYGYTF. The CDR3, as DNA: TGTGCCAGCAGTCCCGTTACCGGTTACAACTATGGCTACACCTTC.

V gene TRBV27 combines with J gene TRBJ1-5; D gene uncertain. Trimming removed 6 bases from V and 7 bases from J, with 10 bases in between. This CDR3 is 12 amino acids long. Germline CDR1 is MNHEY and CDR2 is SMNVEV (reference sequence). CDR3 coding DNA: TGTGCCAGCAGCTCCGGGAGGCAGCCCCAGCATTTT. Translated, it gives CASSSGRQPQHF.

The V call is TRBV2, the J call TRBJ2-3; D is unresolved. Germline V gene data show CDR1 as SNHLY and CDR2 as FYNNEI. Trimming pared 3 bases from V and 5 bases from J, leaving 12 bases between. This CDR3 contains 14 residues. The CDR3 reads CASSDLVLVDTQYF. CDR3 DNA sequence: TGTGCCAGCAGTGACCTAGTTTTGGTAGATACGCAGTATTTT.

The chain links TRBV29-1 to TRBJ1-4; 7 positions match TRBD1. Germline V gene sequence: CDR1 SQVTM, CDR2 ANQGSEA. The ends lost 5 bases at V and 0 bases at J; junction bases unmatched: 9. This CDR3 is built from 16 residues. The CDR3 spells CSVRDSILATNEKLFF. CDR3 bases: TGCAGCGTTCGGGACAGTATCCTTGCAACTAATGAAAAACTGTTTTTT. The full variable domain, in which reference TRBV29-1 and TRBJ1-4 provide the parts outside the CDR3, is SAVISQKPSRDICQRGTSLTIQCQVDSQVTMMFWYRQQPGQSLTLIATANQGSEATYESGFVIDKFPISRPNLTFSTLTVSNMSPEDSSIYLCSVRDSILATNEKLFFGSGTQLSVL.

CDR3 coding DNA: TGTGCCAGCAGCTTCGGGACATTTAACACCGGGGAGCTGTTTTTT. It codes for CASSFGTFNTGELFF. The chain employs TRBV7-6 and TRBJ2-2; perhaps TRBD1 as D (6 bases). V gave up 3 bases and J gave up 2 bases, with 10 bases separating them. CDR3 length: 15 amino acids. CDR1 and CDR2 from the germline V gene are SGHVS and FNYEAQ.

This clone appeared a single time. The CDR3 spells CASSPRSLPFSYEQYF. The CDR3 DNA reads TGTGCCAGCAGCCCAAGGAGCCTCCCATTCTCCTACGAGCAGTACTTC. The gene calls are TRBV11-3 and TRBJ2-7; D gene ambiguous. The germline V gene encodes CDR1 SGHNT and CDR2 YENEEA. The CDR3 is made up of 16 amino acids. The V end was cut by 5 bases, the J end by 0 bases, with 17 bases between.